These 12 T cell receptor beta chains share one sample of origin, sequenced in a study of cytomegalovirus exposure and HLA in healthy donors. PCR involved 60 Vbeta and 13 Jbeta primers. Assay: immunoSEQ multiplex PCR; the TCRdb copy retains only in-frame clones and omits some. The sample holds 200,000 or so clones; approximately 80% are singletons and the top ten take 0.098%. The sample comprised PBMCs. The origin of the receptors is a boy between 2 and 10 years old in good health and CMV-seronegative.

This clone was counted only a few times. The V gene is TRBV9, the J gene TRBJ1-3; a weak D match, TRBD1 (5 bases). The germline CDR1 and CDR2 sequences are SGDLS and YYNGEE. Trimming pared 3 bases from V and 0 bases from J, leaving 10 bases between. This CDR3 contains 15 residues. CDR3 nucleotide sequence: TGTGCCAGCAGCGCCGACAGCCTCTCTGGAAACACCATATATTTT. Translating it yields CASSADSLSGNTIYF.

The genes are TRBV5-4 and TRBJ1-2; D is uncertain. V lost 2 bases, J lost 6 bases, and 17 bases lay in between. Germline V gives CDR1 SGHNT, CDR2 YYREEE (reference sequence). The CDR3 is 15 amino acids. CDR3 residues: CASSFGEVGRDGYTF. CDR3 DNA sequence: TGTGCCAGCAGCTTTGGCGAGGTAGGGAGGGATGGCTACACCTTC.

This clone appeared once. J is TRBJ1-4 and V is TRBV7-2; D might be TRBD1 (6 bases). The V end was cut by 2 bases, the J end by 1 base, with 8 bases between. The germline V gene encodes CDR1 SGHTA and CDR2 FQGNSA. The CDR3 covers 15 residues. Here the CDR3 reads CASSLQGLTNEKLFF. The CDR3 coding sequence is TGTGCCAGCAGCTTACAGGGGCTAACTAATGAAAAACTGTTTTTT.

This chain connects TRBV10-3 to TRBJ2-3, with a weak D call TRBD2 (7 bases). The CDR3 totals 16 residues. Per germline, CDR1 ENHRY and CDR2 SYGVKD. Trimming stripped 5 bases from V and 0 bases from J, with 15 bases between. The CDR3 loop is CAISTPGGPSTDTQYF. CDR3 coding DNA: TGTGCCATCAGTACCCCCGGGGGGCCCAGCACAGATACGCAGTATTTT.

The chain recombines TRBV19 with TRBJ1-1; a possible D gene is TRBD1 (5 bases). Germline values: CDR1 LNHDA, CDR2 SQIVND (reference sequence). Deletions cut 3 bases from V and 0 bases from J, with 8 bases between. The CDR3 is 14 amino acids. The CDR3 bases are TGTGCCAGTAGTATTGGCAGGGTGAACACTGAAGCTTTCTTT. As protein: CASSIGRVNTEAFF.

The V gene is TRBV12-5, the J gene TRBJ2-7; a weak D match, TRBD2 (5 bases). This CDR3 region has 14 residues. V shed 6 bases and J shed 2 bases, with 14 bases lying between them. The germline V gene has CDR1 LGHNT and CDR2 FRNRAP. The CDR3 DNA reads TGTGCTAGTGGAACGGGATCCTCGCCCTACGAGCAGTACTTC. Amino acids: CASGTGSSPYEQYF.

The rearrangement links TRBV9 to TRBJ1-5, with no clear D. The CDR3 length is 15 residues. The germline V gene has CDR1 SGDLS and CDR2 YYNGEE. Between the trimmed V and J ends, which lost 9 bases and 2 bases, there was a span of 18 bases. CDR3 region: CAKFWWPRGNQPQHF. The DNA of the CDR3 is TGTGCCAAGTTTTGGTGGCCGAGGGGCAATCAGCCCCAGCATTTT.

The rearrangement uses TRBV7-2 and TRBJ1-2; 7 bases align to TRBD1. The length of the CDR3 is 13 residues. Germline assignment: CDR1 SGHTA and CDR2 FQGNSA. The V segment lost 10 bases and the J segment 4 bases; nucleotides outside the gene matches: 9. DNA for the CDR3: TGTGCCACCCTAGGGGGCCAGAGCTATGGCTACACCTTC. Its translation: CATLGGQSYGYTF.

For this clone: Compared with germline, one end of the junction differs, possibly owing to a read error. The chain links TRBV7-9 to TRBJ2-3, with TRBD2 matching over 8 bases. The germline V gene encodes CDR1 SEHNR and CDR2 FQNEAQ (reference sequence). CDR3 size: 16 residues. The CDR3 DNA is TGTTCCAGCAGCTTATCGACCGGGGGGGACACAGATACGCAGTATTTT. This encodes CSSSLSTGGDTDTQYF.

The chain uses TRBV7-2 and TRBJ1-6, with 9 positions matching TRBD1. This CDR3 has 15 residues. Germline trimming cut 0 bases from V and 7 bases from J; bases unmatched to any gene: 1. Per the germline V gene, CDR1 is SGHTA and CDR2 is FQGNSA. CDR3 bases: TGTGCCAGCAGCTTAGCCGGGACAGGGAATTCACCCCTCCACTTT. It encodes CASSLAGTGNSPLHF.

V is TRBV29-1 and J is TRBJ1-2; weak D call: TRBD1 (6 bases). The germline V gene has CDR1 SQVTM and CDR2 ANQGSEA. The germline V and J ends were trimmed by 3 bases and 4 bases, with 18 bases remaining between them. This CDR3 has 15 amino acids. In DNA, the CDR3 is TGCAGCGTTGAGGGCTTGTTCGGGACATTCTATGGCTACACCTTC. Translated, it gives CSVEGLFGTFYGYTF. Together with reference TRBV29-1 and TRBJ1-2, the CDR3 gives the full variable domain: SAVISQKPSRDICQRGTSLTIQCQVDSQVTMMFWYRQQPGQSLTLIATANQGSEATYESGFVIDKFPISRPNLTFSTLTVSNMSPEDSSIYLCSVEGLFGTFYGYTFGSGTRLTVV.

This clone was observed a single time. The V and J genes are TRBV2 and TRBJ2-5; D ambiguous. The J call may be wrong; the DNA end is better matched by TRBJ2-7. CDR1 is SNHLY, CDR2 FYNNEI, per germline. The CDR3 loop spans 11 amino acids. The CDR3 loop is CASSAGYEQYF. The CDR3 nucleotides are TGTGCCAGCAGTGCCGGTTACGAGCAGTACTTC.